A selection of T cell receptor beta chains follows, all from one sample in a study of T cell responses to AZD1222 COVID-19 vaccine. The protocol was immunoSEQ multiplex PCR, while the TCRdb copy is restricted to in-frame clones and leaves out a portion. This table has 100,000 to 150,000 clones, 84% appearing once. Specimen: peripheral blood, collected 28 days after the second AZD1222 dose. Receptor source: an adult who received the AZD1222 COVID-19 vaccine. The CDR3 runs from the conserved cysteine through the conserved F or W. The D gene is left open where the match is weak. For some rows the clone size is stated as once, few or many, or as a class when expanded; others skip it.

clone size	V gene	D gene	CDR3 length	J gene	CDR3 DNA	CDR3 protein
-	TRBV10-1	-	15	TRBJ1-5	TGCGCCAGCAGTGAGGCGGGGGTTGGGGATCAGCCCCAGCATTTT	CASSEAGVGDQPQHF
-	TRBV18	-	12	TRBJ1-1	TGTGCCAGCTCAGACTCGGGGCCTGAAGCTTTCTTT	CASSDSGPEAFF
once	TRBV6-5	TRBD1	15	TRBJ2-2	TGTGCCAGCATGGGGGCAGGGGGTTTCGGCGGGGAGCTGTTTTTT	CASMGAGGFGGELFF
-	TRBV10-1	-	12	TRBJ1-4	TGCGCCAGCAGTCGAAATCGGGAAAAACTGTTTTTT	CASSRNREKLFF
-	TRBV2	-	15	TRBJ1-2	TGTGCCAGCAGTGAACTGGCAGACGCTAACTATGGCTACACCTTC	CASSELADANYGYTF
-	TRBV3-1/TRBV3-2	-	14	TRBJ2-7	TGTGCCAGCAGCCAAAGAGAGAGGGCCCGCGAGCAGTACTTC	CASSQRERAREQYF
once	TRBV5-1	TRBD1	15	TRBJ2-2	TGCGCCAGCAAAACCGGGACAGCGAACACCGGGGAGCTGTTTTTT	CASKTGTANTGELFF
-	TRBV6-5	-	13	TRBJ1-2	TGTGCCAGCAGTTGGGGCTCTAACTATGGCTACACCTTC	CASSWGSNYGYTF
-	TRBV19	-	13	TRBJ1-2	TGTGCCAGTAGTGCCCGGGACGGCTATGGCTACACCTTC	CASSARDGYGYTF
-	TRBV7-9	-	14	TRBJ2-7	TGTGCCAGCAGCTCTTCCACCACCCAGTACGAGCAGTACTTC	CASSSSTTQYEQYF
-	TRBV6-5	-	15	TRBJ2-1	TGTGCCAGCAGTACTAGGGGGTTGGGGCACAATGAGCAGTTCTTC	CASSTRGLGHNEQFF
-	TRBV18	TRBD1	14	TRBJ1-6	TGTGCCAGCTCACCGGACAGGGGGCATTCACCCCTCCACTTT	CASSPDRGHSPLHF
-	TRBV6-2/TRBV6-3	-	14	TRBJ2-7	TGTGCCAGCAGTTCCACCCGTGGATCCTACGAGCAGTACTTC	CASSSTRGSYEQYF
-	TRBV6-6	TRBD1	15	TRBJ2-7	TGTGCCAGCAGTTACTCTGGGACAGGGGGCACCGAGCAGTACTTC	CASSYSGTGGTEQYF
-	TRBV5-1	-	15	TRBJ2-6	TGCGCCAGCACCATGGACAATCCTGGGGCCAACGTCCTGACTTTC	CASTMDNPGANVLTF
-	TRBV6-5	-	15	TRBJ2-2	TGTGCCAGCAGGCCGTCGACCCCGAACACCGGGGAGCTGTTTTTT	CASRPSTPNTGELFF
-	TRBV11-3	-	13	TRBJ2-1	TGTGCCAGCAGCTTAGGTTCCGGAGGTGAGCAGTTCTTC	CASSLGSGGEQFF
-	TRBV5-4	-	14	TRBJ2-1	TGTGCCAGCAGCTTCCCTAGCTCCTACAATGAGCAGTTCTTC	CASSFPSSYNEQFF
-	TRBV12-3/TRBV12-4	-	13	TRBJ2-7	TGTGCCAGCAGCTGGGGACCCTCCTACGAGCAGTACTTC	CASSWGPSYEQYF
-	TRBV19	TRBD1	17	TRBJ1-4	TGTGCCAGTAGGGCCGGGACAGGGGGCCGCGCCGGAGAAAAACTGTTTTTT	CASRAGTGGRAGEKLFF
-	TRBV18	TRBD1	16	TRBJ1-2	TGTGCCAGCTCACACCAAAGAGTGACAGGGGACTATGGCTACACCTTC	CASSHQRVTGDYGYTF
-	TRBV11-2	TRBD1	17	TRBJ1-5	TGTGCCAGCAGCTCCTCCCTCCCGGACAGGGAAGCTCAGCCCCAGCATTTT	CASSSSLPDREAQPQHF
-	TRBV6-2/TRBV6-3	-	15	TRBJ2-7	TGTGCCAGCAGCACCAGGACCTCGATCTCCTACGAGCAGTACTTC	CASSTRTSISYEQYF
-	TRBV28	-	13	TRBJ1-2	TGTGCCAGCAGACCCGGGGGTATCTACGGCTACACCTTC	CASRPGGIYGYTF
-	TRBV10-2	-	15	TRBJ1-6	TGCGCCAGCAGTCCAAGGACAAGCAACGATTCACCCCTCCACTTT	CASSPRTSNDSPLHF
-	TRBV5-5	-	15	TRBJ1-6	TGTGCCAGCAGCTTTCAGGGGCCTCCAAATTCACCCCTCCACTTT	CASSFQGPPNSPLHF
-	TRBV7-8	TRBD2	16	TRBJ2-7	TGTGCCAGCAGCTTAGAGGCTAGCGGCTACCCCTACGAGCAGTACTTC	CASSLEASGYPYEQYF
-	TRBV5-1	-	17	TRBJ2-7	TGCGCCAGCAGCTTGGGGGGGACTCCCCGCGGCCCCGGGGAGCAGTACTTC	CASSLGGTPRGPGEQYF
-	TRBV3-1/TRBV3-2	-	14	TRBJ2-5	TGTGCCAGCAGCCAAGAATGGAGGGAAGAGACCCAGTACTTC	CASSQEWREETQYF
-	TRBV6-2/TRBV6-3	-	14	TRBJ1-2	TGTGCCAGCAGTTACGCCCAAGCTAACTATGGCTACACCTTC	CASSYAQANYGYTF
once	TRBV6-2/TRBV6-3	-	15	TRBJ1-2	TGTGCCAGCAGTTACTCGCAAACGCATCAGATAGGCTACACCTTC	CASSYSQTHQIGYTF
few	TRBV7-2	TRBD1	14	TRBJ2-7	TGTGCCAGCAGCAAGACATTACAGGGGGACGAGCAGTACTTC	CASSKTLQGDEQYF
-	TRBV30	-	17	TRBJ1-3	TGTGCCTGGAGGGTTAGGGCCAGGGATCACTCTGGAAACACCATATATTTT	CAWRVRARDHSGNTIYF
-	TRBV9	TRBD2	15	TRBJ2-7	TGTGCCAGCAGTCGACGGGAGGGCAGGGCCAACGAGCAGTACTTC	CASSRREGRANEQYF
-	TRBV7-2	TRBD1	16	TRBJ1-5	TGTGCCAGCAGCTTAAGGGAGGGGGCACGCAATCAGCCCCAGCATTTT	CASSLREGARNQPQHF
few	TRBV5-1	-	17	TRBJ1-1	TGCGCCAGCAGCACAATCTCCGGGGGTCGAGGGAACACTGAAGCTTTCTTT	CASSTISGGRGNTEAFF
-	TRBV6-2/TRBV6-3	-	17	TRBJ2-5	TGTGCCAGCAGTTACAACCCTCTTCGAGGAGACCTAGAGACCCAGTACTTC	CASSYNPLRGDLETQYF
-	TRBV14	-	14	TRBJ1-2	TGTGCCAGCAGCTTCTCGGGGGGCGTCTATGGCTACACCTTC	CASSFSGGVYGYTF
-	TRBV9	TRBD1	17	TRBJ1-1	TGTGCCAGCAGCGTAGGGGGTAGGAGACAGGGTCCCGATGAAGCTTTCTTT	CASSVGGRRQGPDEAFF
-	TRBV12-3/TRBV12-4	-	12	TRBJ1-1	TGTGCCAGCAGTTTAGTAGGCAGCCAATACCTCTTT	CASSLVGSQYLF
-	TRBV24-1	-	14	TRBJ2-5	TGTGCCACCAGTGATTTCCTGTCACAAGAGACCCAGTACTTC	CATSDFLSQETQYF
-	TRBV7-2	-	14	TRBJ1-2	TGTGCCAGCAGCCCCCCCAAGGGCGACTATGGCTACACCTTC	CASSPPKGDYGYTF
-	TRBV5-4	TRBD1	14	TRBJ2-2	TGTGCCAGTCGACAGGGGATGGACACCGGGGAGCTGTTTTTT	CASRQGMDTGELFF
-	TRBV5-4	TRBD1	14	TRBJ2-7	TGTGCCAGCAGCTGGGGACAGGGGGGCGGCGAGCAGTACTTC	CASSWGQGGGEQYF
-	TRBV7-2	TRBD2	15	TRBJ2-3	TGTGCCAGCAGCACCGGACTAGCGGGCACAGATACGCAGTATTTT	CASSTGLAGTDTQYF
-	TRBV5-4	-	16	TRBJ2-5	TGTGCCAGCATCCCATCACGGGGGAAGGTCGGAGAGACCCAGTACTTC	CASIPSRGKVGETQYF
-	TRBV18	TRBD2	14	TRBJ2-7	TGTGCCAGCTCACCACCGGGGGGGACCTACGAGCAGTACTTC	CASSPPGGTYEQYF
-	TRBV19	TRBD1	15	TRBJ1-2	TGTGCCAGTAGTATGTCAGGGGGCAGGGACTATGGCTACACCTTC	CASSMSGGRDYGYTF
once	TRBV6-5	TRBD1	15	TRBJ1-3	TGTGCCAGCAGTTCGGGACAGGAATTAGGAAACACCATATATTTT	CASSSGQELGNTIYF
-	TRBV5-6	-	14	TRBJ1-5	TGTGCCAGCAGCTTGTTTGGGGGTACTCAGCCCCAGCATTTT	CASSLFGGTQPQHF
-	TRBV12-3/TRBV12-4	-	13	TRBJ1-1	TGTGCCAGCAGCGTTGGAGGGAACACTGAAGCTTTCTTT	CASSVGGNTEAFF
-	TRBV4-3	-	15	TRBJ1-2	TGCGCCAGCAGCCAACCAGACAGGCCCAACTATGGCTACACCTTC	CASSQPDRPNYGYTF
-	TRBV6-5	-	13	TRBJ1-5	TGTGCCAGCGGTAGTTCGGGACCTCAGCCCCAGCATTTT	CASGSSGPQPQHF
once	TRBV6-1	-	14	TRBJ2-7	TGTGCCAGCAGTGAAGCGGGCCCCCGATACGAGCAGTACTTC	CASSEAGPRYEQYF
-	TRBV7-8	-	17	TRBJ1-3	TGTGCCAGCAGCCGAGGGGGAGGTGGATACTCTGGAAACACCATATATTTT	CASSRGGGGYSGNTIYF
-	TRBV28	-	13	TRBJ1-4	TGTGCCAGCAGTCGGCAGTCCGATGAAAAACTGTTTTTT	CASSRQSDEKLFF
-	TRBV7-2	-	16	TRBJ1-3	TGTGCCAGCAGCTCCTCCGCGGCGGGGGCCGGAAACACCATATATTTT	CASSSSAAGAGNTIYF
-	TRBV5-1	TRBD1	18	TRBJ1-2	TGCGCCAGCAGCCTACTCCCGGGACAGGGGCGTATTAACTATGGCTACACCTTC	CASSLLPGQGRINYGYTF